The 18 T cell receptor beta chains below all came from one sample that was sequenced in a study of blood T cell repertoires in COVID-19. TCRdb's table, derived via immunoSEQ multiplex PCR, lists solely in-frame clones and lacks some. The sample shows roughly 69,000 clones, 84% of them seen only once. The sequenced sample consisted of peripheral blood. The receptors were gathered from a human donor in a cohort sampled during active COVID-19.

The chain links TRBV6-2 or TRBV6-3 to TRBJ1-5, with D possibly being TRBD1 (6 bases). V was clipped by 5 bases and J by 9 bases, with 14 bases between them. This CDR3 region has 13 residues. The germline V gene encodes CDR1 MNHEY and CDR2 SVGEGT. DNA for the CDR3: TGTGCCAGCAGTAAGGACAGTTATAGGCCCCAGCATTTT. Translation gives CASSKDSYRPQHF.

Written as DNA, the CDR3 is TGTGCCAGCAGCTTCAGGGATTCACCCCTCCACTTT. Its protein is CASSFRDSPLHF. The V gene is TRBV7-8, the J gene TRBJ1-6; D perhaps matches TRBD1 (5 bases). Germline CDR1 reads SGHVS; CDR2 reads FQNEAQ. Trimming removed 3 bases at V and 8 bases at J, with 5 bases between. The CDR3 consists of 12 residues.

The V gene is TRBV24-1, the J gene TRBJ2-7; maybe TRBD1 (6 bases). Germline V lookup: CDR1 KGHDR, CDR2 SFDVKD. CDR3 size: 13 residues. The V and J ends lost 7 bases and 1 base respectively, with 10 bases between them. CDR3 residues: CATSSTGSYEQYF. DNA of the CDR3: TGTGCCACCAGCTCGACAGGATCCTACGAGCAGTACTTC.

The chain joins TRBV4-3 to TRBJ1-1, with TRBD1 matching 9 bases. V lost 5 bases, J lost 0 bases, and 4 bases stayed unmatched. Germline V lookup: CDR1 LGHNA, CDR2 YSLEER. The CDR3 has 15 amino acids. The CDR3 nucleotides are TGCGCCAGCAGCTGGGGACAGGGCCTGAACACTGAAGCTTTCTTT. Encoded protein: CASSWGQGLNTEAFF.

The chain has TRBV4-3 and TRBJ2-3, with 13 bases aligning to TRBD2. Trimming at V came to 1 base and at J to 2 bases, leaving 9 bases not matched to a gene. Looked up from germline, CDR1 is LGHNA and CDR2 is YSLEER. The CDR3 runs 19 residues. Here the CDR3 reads CASSQAGLAGIVNTDTQYF. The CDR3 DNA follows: TGCGCCAGCAGCCAAGCGGGACTAGCGGGAATCGTGAACACAGATACGCAGTATTTT.

This chain's CDR3 is CASSEGAGTGNTIYF. DNA for the CDR3: TGTGCCAGCAGTGAAGGGGCAGGGACTGGAAACACCATATATTTT. V gene TRBV6-1 combines with J gene TRBJ1-3; tentatively, D is TRBD1 (5 bases). The CDR3 covers 15 residues. Between the trimmed V and J ends, which lost 1 base and 2 bases, there was a span of 9 bases. Germline lookup yields CDR1 MNHNS and CDR2 SASEGT.

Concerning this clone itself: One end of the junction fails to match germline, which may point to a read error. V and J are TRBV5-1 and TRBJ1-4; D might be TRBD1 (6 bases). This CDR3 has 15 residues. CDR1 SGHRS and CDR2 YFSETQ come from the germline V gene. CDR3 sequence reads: CASTHSGTTNEKLFF. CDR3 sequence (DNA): TGCGCCAGCACCCACAGCGGGACAACAAATGAAAAACTGTTTTTT.

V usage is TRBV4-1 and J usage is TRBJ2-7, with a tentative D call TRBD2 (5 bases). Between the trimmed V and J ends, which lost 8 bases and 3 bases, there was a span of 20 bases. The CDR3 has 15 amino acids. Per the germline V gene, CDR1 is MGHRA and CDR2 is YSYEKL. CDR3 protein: CASGQRSDAFYEQYF. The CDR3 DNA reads TGCGCCAGCGGTCAGCGGAGTGACGCTTTCTACGAGCAGTACTTC.

The CDR3 nucleotides read TGTGCCAGCAGTTACAGGCGGGGGCGCACCTACGAGCAGTACTTC. It translates to CASSYRRGRTYEQYF. The chain combines TRBV6-5 with TRBJ2-7, with D tentatively TRBD2 (7 bases). This CDR3 has 15 amino acids. Trimming left V 2 bases short and J 2 bases short, with 13 bases between. Germline loops: CDR1 MNHEY, CDR2 SVGAGI.

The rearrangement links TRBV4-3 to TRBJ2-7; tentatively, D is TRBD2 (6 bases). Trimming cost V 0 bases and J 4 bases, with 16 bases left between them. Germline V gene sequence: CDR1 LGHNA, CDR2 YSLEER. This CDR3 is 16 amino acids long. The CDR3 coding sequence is TGCGCCAGCAGCCAAGAGACGGGAGTTCCGTCTTACGAGCAGTACTTC. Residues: CASSQETGVPSYEQYF.

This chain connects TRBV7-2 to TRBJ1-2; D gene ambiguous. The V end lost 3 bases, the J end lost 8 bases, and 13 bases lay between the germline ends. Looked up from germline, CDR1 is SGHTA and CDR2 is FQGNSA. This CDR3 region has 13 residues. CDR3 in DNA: TGTGCCAGCAGCTTGGGCCTCGGGGAGGGCTACACCTTC. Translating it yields CASSLGLGEGYTF.

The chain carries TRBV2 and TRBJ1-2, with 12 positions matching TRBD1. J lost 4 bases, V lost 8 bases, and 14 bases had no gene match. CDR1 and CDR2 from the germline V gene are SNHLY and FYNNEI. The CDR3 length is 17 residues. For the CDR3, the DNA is TGTGCCAGCCTCACCGGGACAGGGGGCATAAAACTCTATGGCTACACCTTC. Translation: CASLTGTGGIKLYGYTF.

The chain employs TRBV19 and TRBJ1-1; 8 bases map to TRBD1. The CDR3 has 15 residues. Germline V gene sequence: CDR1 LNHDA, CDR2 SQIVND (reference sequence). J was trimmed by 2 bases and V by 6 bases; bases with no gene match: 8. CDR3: CASRRQGLANTEAFF. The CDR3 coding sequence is TGTGCCAGTAGGCGACAGGGGCTAGCAAACACTGAAGCTTTCTTT.

The CDR3 sequence is CAISEPGGWETQYF. DNA for the CDR3: TGTGCCATCAGTGAGCCTGGGGGGTGGGAGACCCAGTACTTC. The chain recombines TRBV10-3 with TRBJ2-5, with TRBD2 as a possible D gene (6 bases). Germline CDR1 and CDR2: ENHRY and SYGVKD. The CDR3 loop spans 14 amino acids. Trimming left V 2 bases short and J 5 bases short, with 12 bases between.

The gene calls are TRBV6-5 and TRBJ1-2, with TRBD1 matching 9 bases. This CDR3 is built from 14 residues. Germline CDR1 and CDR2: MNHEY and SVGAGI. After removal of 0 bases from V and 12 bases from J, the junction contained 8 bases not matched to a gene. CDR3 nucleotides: TGTGCCAGCAGTTACTCGCCCGGACAGGGGACACACACCTTC. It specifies CASSYSPGQGTHTF.

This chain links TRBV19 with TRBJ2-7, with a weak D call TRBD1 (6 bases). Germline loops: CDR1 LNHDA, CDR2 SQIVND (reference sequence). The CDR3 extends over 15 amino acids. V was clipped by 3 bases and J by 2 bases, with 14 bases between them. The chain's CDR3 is CASSMGQGFAYEQYF. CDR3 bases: TGTGCCAGTAGTATGGGCCAGGGGTTTGCCTACGAGCAGTACTTC. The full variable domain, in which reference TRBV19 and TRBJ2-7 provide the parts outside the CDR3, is DGGITQSPKYLFRKEGQNVTLSCEQNLNHDAMYWYRQDPGQGLRLIYYSQIVNDFQKGDIAEGYSVSREKKESFPLTVTSAQKNPTAFYLCASSMGQGFAYEQYFGPGTRLTVT.

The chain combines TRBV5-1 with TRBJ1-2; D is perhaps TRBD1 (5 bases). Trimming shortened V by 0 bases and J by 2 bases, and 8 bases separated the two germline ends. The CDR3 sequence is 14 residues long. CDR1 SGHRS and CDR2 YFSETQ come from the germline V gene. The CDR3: CASSLVTGNYGYTF. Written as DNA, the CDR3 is TGCGCCAGCAGCTTGGTTACAGGAAACTATGGCTACACCTTC.

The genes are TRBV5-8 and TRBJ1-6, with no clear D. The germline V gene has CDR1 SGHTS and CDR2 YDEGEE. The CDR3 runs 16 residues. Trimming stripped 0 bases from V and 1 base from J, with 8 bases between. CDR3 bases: TGTGCCAGCAGCTTGGGGCCGGGATCCTATAATTCACCCCTCCACTTT. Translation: CASSLGPGSYNSPLHF.